A single T cell receptor beta chain is shown here with its context. What it recognizes is unknown. The sample originates from a study of shared clonotypes between healthy human individuals. Sequenced by immunoSEQ multiplex PCR; TCRdb stores in-frame clones only, minus some. This sample yields some 1,100,000 clones, of which 78% are seen a single time; 0.4% to 0.55% belongs to the top ten. General observations from the study: Large sequencing depth failed to make sorted-subset sequencing complete, rarefaction showed.

The sequencing sample was made of memory CD4+ T cells from PBMCs. Subset given: CD45RA-negative fraction. The TCR was taken from a man younger than 30 in good health. Some clones in this sample may be carry-over from other donors' samples.

DNA for the CDR3: TGTGCCAGCAGTTTATCGGATACCGTGAACACTGAAGCTTTCTTT. This encodes CASSLSDTVNTEAFF. This chain connects TRBV28 to TRBJ1-1; D unclear. Germline CDR1 reads MDHEN; CDR2 reads SYDVKM. V shed 1 base and J shed 0 bases, with 9 bases lying between them. The CDR3 runs to 15 residues.